The rows below give T cell receptor beta chains drawn from one sample of a study of shared clonotypes between healthy human individuals. Profiled with immunoSEQ multiplex PCR; TCRdb holds only in-frame clones, not every one. The table has roughly 2 million clones, approximately 95% seen once. Sequenced material: naive CD4+ T cells sorted from blood. These receptors were obtained from a young man in good health. The conserved cysteine and the conserved F or W are not part of the CDR3 here. The order of the fields is J gene, V gene, CDR3 protein.

>TRBJ1-5|TRBV6-6
ASSSGQALMEPQH
>TRBJ1-5|TRBV28
ATAEGVVLAQH
>TRBJ1-1|TRBV9
ASSVGGQNTEAF
>TRBJ1-5|TRBV27
ASRGQGNNQPQH
>TRBJ2-5|TRBV10-1
ATQRTEKETQY
>TRBJ1-4|TRBV9
ASSAGQGSNEKLF
>TRBJ2-7|TRBV15
ATSRAGYSGRANEQY
>TRBJ2-1|TRBV5-1
ASSLAASGGYNEQF
>TRBJ1-4|TRBV2
ASSGQGATNEKLF
>TRBJ2-5|TRBV18
ASSPKWTSGDQEETQY
>TRBJ2-6|TRBV28
ASSFSGANVLT
>TRBJ2-1|TRBV5-1
ASSPGGTSGPNEQF
>TRBJ2-7|TRBV5-1
ASSFGTGLDEQY
>TRBJ2-3|TRBV11-2
ASSPSIAARADTQY
>TRBJ2-1|TRBV5-6
ASSSPGAGRYNEQF
>TRBJ1-1|TRBV18
ASSPYNTEAF
>TRBJ2-5|TRBV2
ASRLGETQY
>TRBJ2-3|TRBV10-1
ASSSGYTDTQY
>TRBJ1-1|TRBV5-6
ASSGRGRGTEAF
>TRBJ1-5|TRBV2
ASSQQGAPSNQPQH
>TRBJ2-5|TRBV2
ASRAYERGQETQY
>TRBJ2-7|TRBV30
AWSPGNIGKQY
>TRBJ1-2|TRBV10-3
AIRERDLGYT
>TRBJ1-1|TRBV6-1
ASIASGQLNTEAF
>TRBJ2-5|TRBV11-3
ASSFGAKEGTQY
>TRBJ2-7|TRBV11-2
ASSSTGADEQY
>TRBJ2-5|TRBV30
AWSPFIPREETQY
>TRBJ2-4|TRBV4-1
ASSQAWQYKNIQY
>TRBJ2-2|TRBV19
ASSSDRVATGELF
>TRBJ1-1|TRBV30
AWSVGKKDTEAF
>TRBJ2-7|TRBV5-4
ASSFGQGANSYEQY
>TRBJ2-5|TRBV5-1
ASSLRPGQTQY
>TRBJ2-3|TRBV12-5
ASGFRTSGPTDTQY
>TRBJ1-5|TRBV19
ASKGGPNQPQH
>TRBJ2-3|TRBV6-5
AISDLGDTQY
>TRBJ1-1|TRBV28
ASSLEARAF
>TRBJ1-6|TRBV27
ASSPGTGGSYNSPLH
>TRBJ1-1|TRBV6-6
ASSYQDSFEAF
>TRBJ1-6|TRBV7-9
ASSLVSGPLH
>TRBJ2-7|TRBV7-2
ASSLGGGVLYEQY
>TRBJ2-3|TRBV2
ASSEWQGADTQY
>TRBJ2-7|TRBV4-1
ASSLDLGGGTYEQY
>TRBJ2-7|TRBV19
ASSKGTSGTYEQY
>TRBJ2-3|TRBV11-2
ASSLDRVADTQY
>TRBJ2-3|TRBV2
ASSMGQEGSDTQY
>TRBJ2-7|TRBV28
ASSLGAGAYEQY
>TRBJ1-2|TRBV6-5
ASSYSSTRDYGYT
>TRBJ1-2|TRBV6-6
ASSYSTPGYT
>TRBJ1-6|TRBV5-1
ASSPLSGGDNSPLH
>TRBJ2-3|TRBV5-6
ASSFVRAYTDTQY
>TRBJ2-2|TRBV18
ASSPMRQGGGELF
>TRBJ1-5|TRBV19
ASSITGYSNQPQH
>TRBJ2-2|TRBV7-2
ASSLSGRNTGELF
>TRBJ1-6|TRBV11-3
ASTRGNVWHSPLH
>TRBJ1-1|TRBV10-3
AISESTGSYTEAF
>TRBJ2-2|TRBV7-2
ATRNTGELF
>TRBJ1-1|TRBV5-4
ASSLAGEGTEAF
>TRBJ1-4|TRBV5-1
ASSIRQGPNEKLF
>TRBJ1-1|TRBV6-1
ASRLNTEAF
>TRBJ1-5|TRBV27
ASRGDLNQPQH